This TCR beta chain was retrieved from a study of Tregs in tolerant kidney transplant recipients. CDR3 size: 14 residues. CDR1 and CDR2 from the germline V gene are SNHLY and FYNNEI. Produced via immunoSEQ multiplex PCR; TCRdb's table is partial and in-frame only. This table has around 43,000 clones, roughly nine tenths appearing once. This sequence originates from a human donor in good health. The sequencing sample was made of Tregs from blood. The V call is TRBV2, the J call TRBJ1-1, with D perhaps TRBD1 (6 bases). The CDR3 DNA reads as TGTGCAATCCAAGGGGCGGGGGCGCGCAGTGAAGCTTTCTTT. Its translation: CAIQGAGARSEAFF.